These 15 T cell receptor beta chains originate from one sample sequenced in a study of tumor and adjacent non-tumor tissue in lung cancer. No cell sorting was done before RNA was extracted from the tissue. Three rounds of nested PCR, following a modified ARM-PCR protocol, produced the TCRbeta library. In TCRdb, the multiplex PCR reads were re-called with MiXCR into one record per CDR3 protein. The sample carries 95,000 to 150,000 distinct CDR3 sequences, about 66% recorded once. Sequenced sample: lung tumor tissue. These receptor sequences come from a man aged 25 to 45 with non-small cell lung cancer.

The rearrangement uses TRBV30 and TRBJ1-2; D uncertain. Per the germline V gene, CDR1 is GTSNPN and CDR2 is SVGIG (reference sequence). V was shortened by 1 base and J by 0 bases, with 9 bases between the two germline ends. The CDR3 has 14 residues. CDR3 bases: TGTGCCTGGAGTGAGGGCTTAGCTAACTATGGCTACACCTTC. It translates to CAWSEGLANYGYTF.

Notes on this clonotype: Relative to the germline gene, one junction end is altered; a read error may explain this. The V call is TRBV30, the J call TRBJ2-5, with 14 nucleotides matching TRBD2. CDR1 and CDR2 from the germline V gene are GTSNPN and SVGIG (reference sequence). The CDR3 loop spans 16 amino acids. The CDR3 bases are TGTACCTGGAGACCGGGACTAGCGGGAGTTCGTGAGACCCAGTACTTC. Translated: CTWRPGLAGVRETQYF.

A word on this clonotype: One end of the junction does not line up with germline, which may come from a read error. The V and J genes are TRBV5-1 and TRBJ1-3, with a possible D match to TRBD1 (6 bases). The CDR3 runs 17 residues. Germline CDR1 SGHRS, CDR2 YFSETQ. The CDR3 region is CASRPLGQPFSGNIIYF. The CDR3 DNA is TGCGCCAGCAGGCCTCTGGGACAACCCTTCTCTGGAAACATCATATATTTT.

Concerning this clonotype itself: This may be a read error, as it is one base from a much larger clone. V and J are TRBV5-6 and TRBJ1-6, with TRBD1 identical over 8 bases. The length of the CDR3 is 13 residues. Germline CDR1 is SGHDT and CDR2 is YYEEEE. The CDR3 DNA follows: TGTGCCAGCTTCCGACAGGGGACTTCACCCCTCTACTTT. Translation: CASFRQGTSPLYF.

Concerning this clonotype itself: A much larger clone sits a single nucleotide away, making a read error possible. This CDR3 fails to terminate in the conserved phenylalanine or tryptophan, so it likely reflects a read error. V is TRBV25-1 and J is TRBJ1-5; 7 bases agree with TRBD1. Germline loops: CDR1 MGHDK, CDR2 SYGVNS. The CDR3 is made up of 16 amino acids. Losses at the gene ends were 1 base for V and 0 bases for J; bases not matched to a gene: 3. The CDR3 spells CASSESGQSSNQPQHY. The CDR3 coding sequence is TGTGCCAGCAGTGAATCGGGACAGAGTAGCAATCAGCCCCAGCATTAT.

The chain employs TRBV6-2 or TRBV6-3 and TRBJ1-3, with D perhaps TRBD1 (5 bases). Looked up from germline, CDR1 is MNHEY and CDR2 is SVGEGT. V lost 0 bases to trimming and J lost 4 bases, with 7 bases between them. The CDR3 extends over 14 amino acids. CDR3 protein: CASSYSRQGNTIYF. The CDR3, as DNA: TGTGCCAGCAGTTACTCGCGACAGGGAAACACCATATATTTT.

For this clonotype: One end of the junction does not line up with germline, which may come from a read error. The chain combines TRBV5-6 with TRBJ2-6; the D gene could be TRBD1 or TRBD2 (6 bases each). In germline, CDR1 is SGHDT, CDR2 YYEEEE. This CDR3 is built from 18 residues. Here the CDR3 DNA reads TGTGCCAGTATCCGCGTCGGGGGCGAAAGCTCTGGGGCCATCGTCCTGACTTTC. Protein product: CASIRVGGESSGAIVLTF.

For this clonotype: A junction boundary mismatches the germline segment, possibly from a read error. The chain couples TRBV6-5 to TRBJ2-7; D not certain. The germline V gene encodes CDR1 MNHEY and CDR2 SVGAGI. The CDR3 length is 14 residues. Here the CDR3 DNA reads TGTGCCATCAGTGAAGATCTGGAAACCTACAAGCAGTACTTC. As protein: CAISEDLETYKQYF.

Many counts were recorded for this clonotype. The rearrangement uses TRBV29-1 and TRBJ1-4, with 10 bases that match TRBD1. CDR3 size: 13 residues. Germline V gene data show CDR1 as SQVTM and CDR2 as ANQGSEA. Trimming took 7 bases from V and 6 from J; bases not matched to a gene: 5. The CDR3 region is CSGGQGKHEKLFF. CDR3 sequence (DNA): TGCAGCGGGGGACAGGGGAAACATGAAAAACTGTTTTTT. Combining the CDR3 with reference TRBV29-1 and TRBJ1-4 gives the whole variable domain SAVISQKPSRDICQRGTSLTIQCQVDSQVTMMFWYRQQPGQSLTLIATANQGSEATYESGFVIDKFPISRPNLTFSTLTVSNMSPEDSSIYLCSGGQGKHEKLFFGSGTQLSVL.

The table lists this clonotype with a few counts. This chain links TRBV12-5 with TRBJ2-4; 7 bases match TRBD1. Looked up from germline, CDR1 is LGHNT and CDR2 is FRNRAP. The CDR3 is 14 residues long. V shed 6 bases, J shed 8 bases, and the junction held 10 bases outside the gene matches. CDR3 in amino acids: CASGRDSHTDIQYF. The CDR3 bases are TGTGCTAGTGGCCGGGACAGCCATACTGACATTCAGTACTTC.

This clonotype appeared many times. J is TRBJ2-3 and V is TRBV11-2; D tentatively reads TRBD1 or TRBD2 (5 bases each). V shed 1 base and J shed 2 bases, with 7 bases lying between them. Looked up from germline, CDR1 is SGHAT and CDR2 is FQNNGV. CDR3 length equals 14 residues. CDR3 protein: CASSLGGDTDTQYF. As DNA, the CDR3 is TGTGCCAGCAGCTTAGGAGGGGACACAGATACGCAGTATTTT.

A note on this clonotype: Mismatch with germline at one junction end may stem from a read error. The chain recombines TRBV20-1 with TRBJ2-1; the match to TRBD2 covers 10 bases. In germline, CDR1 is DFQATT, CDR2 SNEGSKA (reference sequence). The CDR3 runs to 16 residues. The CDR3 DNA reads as TGCAGTGCTACCGCCTCGGGACTAGCGCTTTACAACGAGCAGTTCTTC. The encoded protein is CSATASGLALYNEQFF.

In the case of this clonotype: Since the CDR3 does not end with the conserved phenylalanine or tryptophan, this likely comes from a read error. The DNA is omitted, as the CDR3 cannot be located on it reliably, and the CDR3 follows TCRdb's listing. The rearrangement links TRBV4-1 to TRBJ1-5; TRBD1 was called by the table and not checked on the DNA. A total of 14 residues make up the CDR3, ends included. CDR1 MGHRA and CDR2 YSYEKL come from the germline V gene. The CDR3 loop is CASSQEQGNQPQQY.

DNA of the CDR3: TGTGCCAGCAATGCGAGGTACGAGCAGTACTTC. It is translated as CASNARYEQYF. The chain recombines TRBV6-2 or TRBV6-3 with TRBJ2-7, with D unresolved. V lost 7 bases and J lost 4, with 8 bases in between. CDR3 length: 11 residues. Germline V gene data show CDR1 as MNHEY and CDR2 as SVGEGT.

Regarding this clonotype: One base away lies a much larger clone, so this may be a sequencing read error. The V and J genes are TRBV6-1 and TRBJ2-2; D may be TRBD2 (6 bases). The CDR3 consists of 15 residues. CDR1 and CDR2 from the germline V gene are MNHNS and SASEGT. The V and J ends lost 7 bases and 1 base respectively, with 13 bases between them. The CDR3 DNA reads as TGTGCCAGCAAGAAAGTGGGAGGGAACACCGGGGAGCTGTTTTTT. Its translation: CASKKVGGNTGELFF.